The sequence of this TCR beta chain was determined in a study of blood T cell repertoires in COVID-19. Study-level background: The samples span acute and convalescent COVID-19 from the United States, Italy and Spain.

Those enrolled, adults aged about 18 to 89 years, came from 20 to 25 US areas. Each participant's cohort was designated according to participant-reported clinical history. As originally analysed: Reference gene primers were amplified, and this amplification served to estimate nucleated cell counts. Profiling relied on immunoSEQ multiplex PCR, and the TCRdb table lists in-frame clones only, not all of them. Clone size and V and J calls were adopted from that table, with D and trimming inferred from the DNA. This table holds about 440,000 clones, about 85% found once. The receptor comes from a young woman with acute COVID-19. The sequencing sample was made of PBMCs or T cells enriched from blood (not recorded which).

The CDR3 loop reads CASTRDRPTYEQYF. CDR3 nucleotide sequence: TGTGCCAGCACCAGGGACAGACCGACCTACGAGCAGTACTTC. The chain has TRBV6-5 and TRBJ2-7; the match to TRBD1 covers 7 bases. J was trimmed by 2 bases and V by 7 bases; bases with no gene match: 8. CDR3 length: 14 residues. Germline CDR1 is MNHEY and CDR2 is SVGAGI.